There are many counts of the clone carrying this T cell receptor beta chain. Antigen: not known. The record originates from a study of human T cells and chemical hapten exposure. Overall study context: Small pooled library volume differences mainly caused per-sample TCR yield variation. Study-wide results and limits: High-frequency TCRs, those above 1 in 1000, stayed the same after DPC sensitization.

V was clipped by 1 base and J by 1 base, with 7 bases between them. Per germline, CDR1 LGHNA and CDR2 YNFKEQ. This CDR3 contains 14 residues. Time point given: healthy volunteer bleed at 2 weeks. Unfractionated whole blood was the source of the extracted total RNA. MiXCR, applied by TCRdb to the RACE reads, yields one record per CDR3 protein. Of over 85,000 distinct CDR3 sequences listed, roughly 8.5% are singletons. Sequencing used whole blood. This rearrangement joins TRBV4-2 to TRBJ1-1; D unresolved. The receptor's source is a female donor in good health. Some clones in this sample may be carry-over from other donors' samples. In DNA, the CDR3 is TGTGCCAGCAGCCAAGTGCCGGCGAACACTGAAGCTTTCTTT. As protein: CASSQVPANTEAFF.